This TCR beta chain was obtained from a study of blood T cell repertoires in COVID-19. Study in general: The analysed material was cDNA or gDNA that came from T cells, B-cell-depleted T cells, or PBMCs.

Germline assignment: CDR1 MGHRA and CDR2 YSYEKL. The V gene lost 4 bases and the J gene lost 0 bases, with 21 bases spanning the gap. CDR3 length equals 18 residues. Libraries were prepared by immunoSEQ multiplex PCR; TCRdb keeps only in-frame clonotypes and omits some of them. The sample has roughly 230,000 clones, 70% to 90% seen once. This sequence was found in a woman in her fifties or sixties with active or convalescent COVID-19. Sequenced: peripheral blood. The chain employs TRBV4-1 and TRBJ1-1; D uncertain. CDR3 in amino acids: CASSPRVDKGTMNTEAFF. CDR3 coding DNA: TGCGCCAGCAGCCCGAGGGTCGACAAGGGAACTATGAACACTGAAGCTTTCTTT.